The 25 T cell receptor beta chains below come from one sample, sequenced in a study of memory CD4+ T cells and cytomegalovirus serostatus. Single viable CD3+CD4+CD8-CD45RO+ cells were sorted as the memory CD4+ T cells. This table comes from immunoSEQ multiplex PCR, and its TCRdb copy is limited to in-frame clones, with some not included. The table has 40,000 or so clones, 75% to 85% seen once. Sample: memory CD4+ T cells from blood. The receptor set was obtained from an adult in good health and CMV-seronegative.

This clone has a handful of counts. This chain uses TRBV6-5 with TRBJ2-4; D gene uncertain. The CDR3 totals 15 residues. V was clipped by 0 bases and J by 9 bases, with 15 bases between them. CDR1 is MNHEY and CDR2 is SVGAGI in the germline V gene. The DNA of the CDR3 is TGTGCCAGCAGTTACTCGACCAGGTCAGAAAGCATTCAGTACTTC. Amino acids: CASSYSTRSESIQYF.

CDR3 sequence: CASSLIPGLLNEQFF. The CDR3 bases are TGTGCCAGCAGCTTGATCCCGGGACTATTGAATGAGCAGTTCTTC. The V and J genes are TRBV5-4 and TRBJ2-1; 7 bases fit TRBD2. Germline CDR1 reads SGHNT; CDR2 reads YYREEE (reference sequence). V lost 1 base to trimming and J lost 7 bases; unmatched junction nucleotides: 8. This CDR3 region has 15 residues.

The V call is TRBV5-1, the J call TRBJ2-5; D gene ambiguous. Trimming took off 0 bases at V and 2 bases at J, with 8 bases between the two ends. CDR1 SGHRS and CDR2 YFSETQ come from the germline V gene. This CDR3 has 14 residues. As DNA, the CDR3 is TGCGCCAGCAGCTTGGCAGGTCAGCAAGAGACCCAGTACTTC. Translating gives CASSLAGQQETQYF.

This rearrangement joins TRBV7-2 to TRBJ2-7, with 8 nucleotides matching TRBD2. Germline assignment: CDR1 SGHTA and CDR2 FQGNSA. V was pared by 5 bases and J by 7 bases, with 13 bases of the junction left unmatched. The CDR3 covers 15 residues. The CDR3: CASSRARERGREQYF. The CDR3 DNA reads as TGTGCCAGCAGCCGCGCGCGGGAGCGGGGGAGGGAGCAGTACTTC.

V is TRBV9 and J is TRBJ2-1, with D hard to call. V was cut by 0 bases and J by 0 bases, with 7 bases left in between. Germline V lookup: CDR1 SGDLS, CDR2 YYNGEE. CDR3 size: 15 residues. The CDR3 spells CASSVEGYSYNEQFF. CDR3 nucleotides: TGTGCCAGCAGCGTAGAGGGTTACTCCTACAATGAGCAGTTCTTC.

This clone is labeled as medium-sized (0.01 to 0.1%). The rearrangement links TRBV12-5 to TRBJ1-5; TRBD1 agrees at 7 bases. The junction had 7 bases not matched to a gene; V was cut back by 7 bases and J by 7 bases. The length of the CDR3 is 13 residues. The V gene's germline CDR1 is LGHNT and CDR2 FRNRAP. The DNA for the CDR3 is TGTGCTAGTGCCGACAGGGTCTTGCAGCCCCAGCATTTT. It is translated as CASADRVLQPQHF. Variable domain in full (rest from reference TRBV12-5 and TRBJ1-5): DARVTQTPRHKVTEMGQEVTMRCQPILGHNTVFWYRQTMMQGLELLAYFRNRAPLDDSGMPKDRFSAEMPDATLATLKIQPSEPRDSAVYFCASADRVLQPQHFGDGTRLSIL.

This rearrangement joins TRBV9 to TRBJ2-7, with 15 positions matching TRBD2. The germline V gene has CDR1 SGDLS and CDR2 YYNGEE. V was pared by 3 bases and J by 1 base, with 2 bases of the junction left unmatched. The CDR3 sequence is 16 residues long. The CDR3 nucleotides read TGTGCCAGCAGCGCGGGACTAGCGGGAGGATCCTACGAGCAGTACTTC. Protein product: CASSAGLAGGSYEQYF. Together with reference TRBV9 and TRBJ2-7, the CDR3 gives the full variable domain: DSGVTQTPKHLITATGQRVTLRCSPRSGDLSVYWYQQSLDQGLQFLIQYYNGEERAKGNILERFSAQQFPDLHSELNLSSLELGDSALYFCASSAGLAGGSYEQYFGPGTRLTVT.

This chain uses TRBV29-1 with TRBJ2-7, with 7 nucleotides matching TRBD2. The germline V gene encodes CDR1 SQVTM and CDR2 ANQGSEA. This CDR3 is built from 11 residues. Trimming at V came to 7 bases and at J to 3 bases, leaving 3 bases not matched to a gene. CDR3 DNA sequence: TGCAGCGCCGGGACTAACTACGAGCAGTACTTC. Amino acids: CSAGTNYEQYF.

Only a few counts were recorded for this clone. The chain combines TRBV29-1 with TRBJ1-1, with D unresolved. The CDR3 spans 12 residues. The germline V and J ends were trimmed by 6 bases and 1 base, with 9 bases remaining between them. In germline, CDR1 is SQVTM, CDR2 ANQGSEA. The CDR3 reads CSVRSANTEAFF. Written as DNA, the CDR3 is TGCAGCGTGAGGTCGGCGAACACTGAAGCTTTCTTT.

DNA for the CDR3: TGTGCCAGCAGCTTAGTGATAGGGGGCGATCAGCCCCAGCATTTT. This gives the protein CASSLVIGGDQPQHF. The gene calls are TRBV7-8 and TRBJ1-5, with 7 bases identical to TRBD1. Germline V gene data show CDR1 as SGHVS and CDR2 as FQNEAQ. The CDR3 spans 15 residues. J was trimmed by 5 bases and V by 1 base; bases with no gene match: 5.

This sequence joins TRBV30 and TRBJ1-2; D possibly corresponds to TRBD1 (5 bases). Trimming took 3 bases from V and 3 from J, leaving 11 bases between them. Germline V gene data show CDR1 as GTSNPN and CDR2 as SVGIG (reference sequence). This CDR3 comprises 13 residues. The CDR3 nucleotides read TGTGCCTGGAGCCGAGGAGGGGACTATGGCTACACCTTC. This codes for CAWSRGGDYGYTF.

This clone was counted between two and nine times. This chain's CDR3 is CASTLRPSSGNTIYF. The CDR3 region has the DNA TGTGCCAGCACCCTAAGGCCAAGCTCTGGAAACACCATATATTTT. The chain has TRBV28 and TRBJ1-3; D gene uncertain. V lost 7 bases to trimming and J lost 0 bases, with 13 bases between them. CDR3 length: 15 amino acids. Looked up from germline, CDR1 is MDHEN and CDR2 is SYDVKM.

The chain couples TRBV7-9 to TRBJ2-3; 13 bases align to TRBD2. The germline V gene encodes CDR1 SEHNR and CDR2 FQNEAQ (reference sequence). The CDR3 is 17 residues long. Trimming removed 4 bases from V and 4 bases from J; junction bases left unmatched: 8. CDR3 nucleotides: TGTGCCAGCAGCTCCTACGGACTAGCGGGAGCATCAGATACGCAGTATTTT. The encoded protein is CASSSYGLAGASDTQYF. The variable domain in full, with the rest retrieved from reference TRBV7-9 and TRBJ2-3, is DTGVSQNPRHKITKRGQNVTFRCDPISEHNRLYWYRQTLGQGPEFLTYFQNEAQLEKSRLLSDRFSAERPKGSFSTLEIQRTEQGDSAMYLCASSSYGLAGASDTQYFGPGTRLTVL.

The J gene is TRBJ2-2, the V gene TRBV11-2; D may be TRBD2 (5 bases). The germline CDR1 and CDR2 sequences are SGHAT and FQNNGV. Trimming shortened V by 0 bases and J by 6 bases, and 5 bases separated the two germline ends. The CDR3 is 13 amino acids. CDR3 loop: CASSLDGAGELFF. The CDR3 bases are TGTGCCAGCAGCTTAGACGGGGCCGGGGAGCTGTTTTTT.

With respect to this clone: Distinct nucleotide sequences in the sample also encode this CDR3. The J gene is TRBJ1-1, the V gene TRBV20-1; the D gene is possibly TRBD1 (5 bases). V lost 6 bases to trimming and J lost 4 bases, with 9 bases between them. The CDR3 has 11 residues. Germline-derived CDR1 and CDR2 are DFQATT and SNEGSKA (reference sequence). The CDR3 loop is CSARGGTEAFF. The CDR3 DNA is TGCAGTGCCCGCGGGGGCACTGAAGCTTTCTTT.

The chain employs TRBV5-1 and TRBJ2-5; no definite D call. Germline-derived CDR1 and CDR2 are SGHRS and YFSETQ. V gave up 4 bases and J gave up 3 bases, with 10 bases separating them. This CDR3 contains 13 residues. The CDR3: CASSGLVEETQYF. CDR3 bases: TGCGCCAGCAGCGGTCTTGTGGAAGAGACCCAGTACTTC.

This chain uses TRBV5-5 with TRBJ1-5; possible D gene TRBD1, 5 bases. Trimming took off 0 bases at V and 7 bases at J, with 11 bases between the two ends. Germline assignment: CDR1 SGHKS and CDR2 YYEKEE (reference sequence). The CDR3 spans 14 residues. The CDR3 loop reads CASSLAGEFQPQHF. DNA of the CDR3: TGTGCCAGCAGCTTGGCGGGGGAGTTCCAGCCCCAGCATTTT.

J is TRBJ1-2 and V is TRBV21-1; the table gives TRBD1 as D, unverified against the DNA. TRBV21-1 is labeled a pseudogene. CDR3 length: 14 amino acids. The CDR3 reads CASSKNDSSYGYTF. In nucleotides, the CDR3 is TGTGCCAGCAGCAAAAACGACAGTAGCTATGGCTACACCTTC.

J is TRBJ2-7 and V is TRBV11-2, with TRBD1 identical over 9 bases. This CDR3 contains 14 residues. With V trimmed by 3 bases and J by 4 bases, 4 bases remained unmatched. Germline CDR1 is SGHAT and CDR2 is FQNNGV. CDR3 in amino acids: CASSFRDRVYEQYF. CDR3 sequence (DNA): TGTGCCAGCAGCTTTAGGGACAGGGTGTACGAGCAGTACTTC.

As DNA, the CDR3 is TGTGCCAGTAGTAGGTCAGCCGTCTCTGGAAACACCATATATTTT. Translated: CASSRSAVSGNTIYF. V gene TRBV19 combines with J gene TRBJ1-3; D not resolved. This CDR3 comprises 15 residues. CDR1 is LNHDA, CDR2 SQIVND, per germline (reference sequence). Trimming left V 4 bases short and J 0 bases short, with 10 bases between.

The chain carries TRBV30 and TRBJ2-5, with D possibly TRBD1 on 5 matching bases. V lost 3 bases, J lost 1 base, and 21 bases lay in between. The CDR3 totals 17 residues. From germline, CDR1 is GTSNPN and CDR2 SVGIG (reference sequence). The CDR3 DNA is TGTGCCTGGAGCCGGAAGGAAGGCGGACATGGCCAAGAGACCCAGTACTTC. Its protein is CAWSRKEGGHGQETQYF.

The chain recombines TRBV5-1 with TRBJ2-7; 13 bases line up with TRBD2. This CDR3 is 15 amino acids long. In germline, CDR1 is SGHRS, CDR2 YFSETQ. The V gene end was trimmed by 0 bases and the J gene end by 7 bases; junction bases not matched to a gene: 4. DNA for the CDR3: TGCGCCAGCAGCTTGGAGGGACTAGCGGGACGAGAGCAGTACTTC. This encodes CASSLEGLAGREQYF.

The chain uses TRBV5-1 and TRBJ2-2; D unresolved. V shed 2 bases and J shed 4 bases, with 9 bases lying between them. Germline assignment: CDR1 SGHRS and CDR2 YFSETQ. This CDR3 is 14 amino acids long. In DNA, the CDR3 is TGCGCCAGCAGCTTAGACGTCCCCACCGGGGAGCTGTTTTTT. Amino acids: CASSLDVPTGELFF.

The chain has TRBV11-2 and TRBJ1-3; D is unresolved. This CDR3 has 16 amino acids. CDR1 is SGHAT, CDR2 FQNNGV, per germline. The V end was cut by 5 bases, the J end by 2 bases, with 16 bases between. In DNA form, the CDR3 reads TGTGCCAGCAGCCCCTCGACTCCGACGCCTGGAAACACCATATATTTT. Translated, it gives CASSPSTPTPGNTIYF.

This chain joins TRBV7-9 and TRBJ2-5, with a weak D call TRBD2 (5 bases). The CDR3 contains 16 residues. The germline V gene has CDR1 SEHNR and CDR2 FQNEAQ (reference sequence). V was pared by 8 bases and J by 4 bases, with 23 bases between. The CDR3 nucleotides are TGTGCCAGCTCACCACCGCGCGAGGGTTTGATAGAGACCCAGTACTTC. Translated: CASSPPREGLIETQYF.